This TCR beta chain was captured in a study of T cell responses to AZD1222 COVID-19 vaccine (dated by TCRdb to the early 2020s). A note on the overall study: AZD1222 recipients with second doses at about 4 weeks or about 12 weeks were pooled, because spike-specific TCR depth and breadth did not differ between schedules. TCR sequencing covered over 230 trial participants: 200 to 210 given two doses of AZD1222 and some 25 given two doses of MenACWY control vaccine. Enrollment into the trials was organized by age into subgroups of 18-55, 56-69 and 70-plus years, and those subgroups contained roughly 160, 29 and 62 TCR-sequenced participants, respectively.

Explained via the paper, the time point label denotes: baseline before first vaccination. Vaccinee samples were obtained from the UK trials COV001 and COV002, which included a single-blind randomized controlled phase 2/3 trial of AZD1222 (ChAdOx1 nCoV-19) in healthy adults. For TCRbeta chain sequencing, PBMC samples from trial participants were taken at day 0 and at day 28 after the second dose. The sample holds many counts of this clone. Its antigen is still unknown. Qualities for individual bases were not recorded, and no much larger clone is one base off. The CDR3 regions of human TCRbeta chains were subjected to immunosequencing. The authors' pipeline ran thus. Repertoire TCRs were checked for matches against a reference library of SARS-CoV-2-specific TCRs that had been generated using the MIRA antigen-specificity platform. Breadth was defined as the fraction of unique TCRs that were SARS-CoV-2-associated. Depth was defined as the fraction of total T cells that were SARS-CoV-2-associated. Each spike-specific TCR was assigned to its reactive spike region and to a CD4 or CD8 class using the MIRA data. Log10-transformed breadth and depth values were compared by one-way ANOVA with Sidak's multiple comparisons tests. Held by TCRdb, this immuneACCESS table contains in-frame sequences only and omits some clones. Under half of the omission traces to an unresolved V gene where checked; the cause of the rest is unknown. V, J and clone size are those of that table, while D and trimming were read from the DNA. The sample table lists 75,000 to 100,000 clones, roughly 90% of them with a count of one. The ten biggest clones cover approximately 2.8% of the sample.

What the work shows at the level of the full study, not this receptor alone: Epitopes outside the regions mutated in the B.1.351 and B.1.1.7 variants were reportedly recognized by nearly half of the unique spike-specific TCRs. The whole spike protein was spanned by vaccine-associated CD4 TCRs, and dominant responses were seen in regions 160-218 and 743-854. Most participants were white British and females outnumbered males, and the authors suggested that clonal diversity may have been underestimated. After two AZD1222 doses, spike-specific TCR breadth and depth were significantly higher than at day 0 and than in MenACWY recipients. Because no day 14 peak-response samples were available, the repertoires could be characterized only after the peak T cell response. Conclusions about previously exposed vaccinees were limited because only six AZD1222 recipients were SARS-CoV-2 seropositive at baseline. In the small 56-69-year group, the increase in depth fell short of significance, most likely because of low power.

The sample consisted of peripheral blood, taken on day 0 of AZD1222 vaccination. This TCR came from an adult in good health.

This receptor has the CDR3 CASSHSLAGGYEQYF. The DNA is TGCGCCAGCAGCCACAGTCTAGCGGGAGGCTACGAGCAGTACTTC. The chain uses TRBV4-1 and TRBJ2-7; 11 of the junction bases match TRBD2. The CDR1 and CDR2 encoded by the germline V gene are MGHRA and YSYEKL. The CDR3 runs 15 residues from the cysteine to the phenylalanine. Only CDR3 DNA is held: 45 bases, read in frame from base 1. Unmatched junction bases come to 4, with V trimmed by 3 bases and J by 3 bases.